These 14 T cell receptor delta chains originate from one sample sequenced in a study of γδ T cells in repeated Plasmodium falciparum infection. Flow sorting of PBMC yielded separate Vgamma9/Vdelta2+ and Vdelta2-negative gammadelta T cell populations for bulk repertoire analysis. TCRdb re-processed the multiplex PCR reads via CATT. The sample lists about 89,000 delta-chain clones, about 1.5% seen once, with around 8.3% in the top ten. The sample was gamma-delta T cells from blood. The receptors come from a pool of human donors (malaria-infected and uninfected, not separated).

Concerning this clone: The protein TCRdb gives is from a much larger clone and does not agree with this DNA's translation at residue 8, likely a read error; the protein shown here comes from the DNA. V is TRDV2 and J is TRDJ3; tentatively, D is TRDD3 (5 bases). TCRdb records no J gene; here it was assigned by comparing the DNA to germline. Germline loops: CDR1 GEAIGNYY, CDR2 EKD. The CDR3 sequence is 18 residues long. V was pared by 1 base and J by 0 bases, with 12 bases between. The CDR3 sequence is CACDTRGRSSWDTRQMFF. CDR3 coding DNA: TGTGCCTGTGACACGCGGGGACGTAGCTCCTGGGACACCCGACAGATGTTTTTC.

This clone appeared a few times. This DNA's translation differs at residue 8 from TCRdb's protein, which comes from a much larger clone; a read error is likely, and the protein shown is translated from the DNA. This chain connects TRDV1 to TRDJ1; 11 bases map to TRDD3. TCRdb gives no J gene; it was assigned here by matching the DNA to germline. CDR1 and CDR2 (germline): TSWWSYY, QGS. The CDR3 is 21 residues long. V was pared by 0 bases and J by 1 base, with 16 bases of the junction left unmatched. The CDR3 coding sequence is TGTGCTCTTGGGGAACTTCTCGGGGGTCTTGGGGGATACGGCCTCACCGATAAACTCATCTTT. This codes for CALGELLGGLGGYGLTDKLIF.

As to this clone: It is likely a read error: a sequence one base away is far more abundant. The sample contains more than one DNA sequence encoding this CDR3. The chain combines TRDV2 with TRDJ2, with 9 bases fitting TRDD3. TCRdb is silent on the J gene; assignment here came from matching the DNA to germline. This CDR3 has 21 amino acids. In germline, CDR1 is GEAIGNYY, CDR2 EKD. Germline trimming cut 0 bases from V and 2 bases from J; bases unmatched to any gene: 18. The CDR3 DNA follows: TGTGCCTGTGACACCGTGAGTACCGGGGATACGGGTATTATCTTGACAGCACAACTCTTCTTT. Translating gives CACDTVSTGDTGIILTAQLFF.

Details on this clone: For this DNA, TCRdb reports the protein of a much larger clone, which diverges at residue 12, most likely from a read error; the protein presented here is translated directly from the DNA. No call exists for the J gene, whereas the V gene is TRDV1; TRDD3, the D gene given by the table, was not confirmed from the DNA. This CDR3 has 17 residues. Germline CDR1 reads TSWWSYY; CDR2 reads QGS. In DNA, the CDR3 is TGTGCTCTTGGGGAACTCCCGTGGGGGATAGCAACCGCCAAAATAATCTTT. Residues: CALGELPWGIATAKIIF.

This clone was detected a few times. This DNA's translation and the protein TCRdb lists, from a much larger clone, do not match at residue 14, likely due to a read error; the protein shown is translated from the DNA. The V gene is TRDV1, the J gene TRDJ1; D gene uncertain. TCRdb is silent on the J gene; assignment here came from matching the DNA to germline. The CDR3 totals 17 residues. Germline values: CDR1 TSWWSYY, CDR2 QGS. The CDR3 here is CALGQGSPPRYTDRLIF. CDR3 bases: TGTGCTCTTGGGCAAGGGTCCCCTCCCCGTTACACCGATAGACTCATCTTT.

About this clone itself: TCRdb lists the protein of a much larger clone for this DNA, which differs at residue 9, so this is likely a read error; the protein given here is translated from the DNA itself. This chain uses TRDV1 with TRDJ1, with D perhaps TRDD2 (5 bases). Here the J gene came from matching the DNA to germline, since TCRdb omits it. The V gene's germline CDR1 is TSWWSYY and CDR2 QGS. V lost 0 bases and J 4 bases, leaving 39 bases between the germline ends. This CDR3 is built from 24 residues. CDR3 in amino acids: CALGELDKRKKSLSLLTQSDKLIF. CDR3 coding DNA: TGTGCTCTTGGGGAACTAGATAAGAGGAAGAAGAGCCTATCCCTTCTCACACAGAGCGATAAACTCATCTTT.

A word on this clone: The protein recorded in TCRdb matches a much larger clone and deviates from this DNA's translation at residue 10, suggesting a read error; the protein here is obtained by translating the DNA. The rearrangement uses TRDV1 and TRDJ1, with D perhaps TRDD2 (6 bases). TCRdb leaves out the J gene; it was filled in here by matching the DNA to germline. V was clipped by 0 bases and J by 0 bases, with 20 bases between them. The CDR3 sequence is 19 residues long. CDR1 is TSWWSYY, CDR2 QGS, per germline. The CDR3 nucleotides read TGTGCTCTTGGGGAACTATCCTACCAGGAGGATAGCTACACCGATAAACTCATCTTT. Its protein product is CALGELSYQEDSYTDKLIF.

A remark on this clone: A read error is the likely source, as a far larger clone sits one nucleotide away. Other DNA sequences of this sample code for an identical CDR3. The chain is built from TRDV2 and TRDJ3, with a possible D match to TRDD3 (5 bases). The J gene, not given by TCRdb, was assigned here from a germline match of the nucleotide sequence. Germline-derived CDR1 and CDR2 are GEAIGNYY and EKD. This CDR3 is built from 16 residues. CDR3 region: CACDTAGAWDTRQMFF. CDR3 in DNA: TGCGCCTGTGACACTGCGGGGGCCTGGGACACCCGACAGATGTTTTTC.

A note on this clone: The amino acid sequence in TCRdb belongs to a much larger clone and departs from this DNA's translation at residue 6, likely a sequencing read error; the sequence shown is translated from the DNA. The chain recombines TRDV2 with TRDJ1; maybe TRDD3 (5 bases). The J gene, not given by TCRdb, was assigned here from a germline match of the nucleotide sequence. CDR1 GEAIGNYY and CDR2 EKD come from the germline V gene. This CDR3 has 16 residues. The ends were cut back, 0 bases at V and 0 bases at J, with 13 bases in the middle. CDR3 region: CACDTHGGDNTDKLIF. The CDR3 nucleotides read TGTGCCTGTGACACCCATGGTGGGGACAACACCGATAAACTCATCTTT.

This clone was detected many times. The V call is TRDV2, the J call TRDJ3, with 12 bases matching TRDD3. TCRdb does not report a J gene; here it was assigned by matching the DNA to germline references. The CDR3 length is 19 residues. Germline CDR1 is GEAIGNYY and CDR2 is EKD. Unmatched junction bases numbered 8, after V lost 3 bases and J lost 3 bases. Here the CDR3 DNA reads TGTGCCTGTGACGGTGTTCTGGGGGATACGCGCTGGGACACCCGACAGATGTTTTTC. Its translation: CACDGVLGDTRWDTRQMFF.

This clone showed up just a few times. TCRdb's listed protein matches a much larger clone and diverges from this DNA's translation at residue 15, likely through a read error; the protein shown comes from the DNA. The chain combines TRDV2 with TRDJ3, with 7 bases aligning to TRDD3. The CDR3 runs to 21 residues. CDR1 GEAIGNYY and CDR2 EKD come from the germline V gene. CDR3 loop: CACDKVAPGGSSSWNTRQMFF. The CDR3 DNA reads TGTGCCTGTGACAAAGTAGCTCCCGGGGGATCTAGCTCCTGGAACACCCGACAGATGTTTTTC.

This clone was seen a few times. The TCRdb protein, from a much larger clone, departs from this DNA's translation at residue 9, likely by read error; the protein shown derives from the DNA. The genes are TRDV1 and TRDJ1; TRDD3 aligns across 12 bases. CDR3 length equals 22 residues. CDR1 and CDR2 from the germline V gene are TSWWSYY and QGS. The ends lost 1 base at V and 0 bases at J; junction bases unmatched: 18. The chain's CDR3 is CALGEPPFPYWGIQGYTDKLIF. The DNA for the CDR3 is TGTGCTCTTGGGGAACCGCCTTTCCCGTACTGGGGGATACAAGGGTACACCGATAAACTCATCTTT.

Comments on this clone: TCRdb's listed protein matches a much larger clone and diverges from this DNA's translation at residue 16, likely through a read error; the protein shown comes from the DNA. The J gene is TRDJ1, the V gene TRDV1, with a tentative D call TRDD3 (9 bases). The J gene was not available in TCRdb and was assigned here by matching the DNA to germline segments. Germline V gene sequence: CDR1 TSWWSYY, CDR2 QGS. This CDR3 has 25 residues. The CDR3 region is CALGELQSSYTKTGGHASSPDKLIF. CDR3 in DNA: TGTGCCCTTGGGGAACTACAGTCTTCCTACACAAAAACTGGGGGACACGCGTCCTCCCCCGATAAACTCATCTTT.

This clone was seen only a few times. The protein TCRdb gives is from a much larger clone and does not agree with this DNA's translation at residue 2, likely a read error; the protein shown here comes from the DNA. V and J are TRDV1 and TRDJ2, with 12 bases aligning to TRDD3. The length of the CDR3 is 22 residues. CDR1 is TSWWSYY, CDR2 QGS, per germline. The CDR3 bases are TGTTCTCTTGGGGGGGGCCTTCCCCAGTACTGGGGGATACCGGGTTTGACAGCACAACTCTTCTTT. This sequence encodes CSLGGGLPQYWGIPGLTAQLFF.